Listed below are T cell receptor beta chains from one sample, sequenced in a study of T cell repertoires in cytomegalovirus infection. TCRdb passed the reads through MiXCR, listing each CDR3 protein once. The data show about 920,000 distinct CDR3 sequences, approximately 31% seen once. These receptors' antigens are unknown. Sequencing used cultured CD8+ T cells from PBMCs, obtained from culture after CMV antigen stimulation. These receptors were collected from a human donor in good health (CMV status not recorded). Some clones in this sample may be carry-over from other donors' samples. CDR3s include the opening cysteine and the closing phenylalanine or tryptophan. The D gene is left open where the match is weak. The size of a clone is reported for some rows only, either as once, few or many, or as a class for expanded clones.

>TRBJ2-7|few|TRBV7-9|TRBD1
TGTGCCAGCAGCCCCCGGGACAGCGCATTGGGTGACGAGCAGTACTTC
CASSPRDSALGDEQYF
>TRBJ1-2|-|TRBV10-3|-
TGTGCCATCAGTGAGGATCCCGGGACACTGTGGGGCTACACCTTC
CAISEDPGTLWGYTF
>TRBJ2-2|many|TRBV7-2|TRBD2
TGTGCCAGCAGCTTAGTAGGCCGGGGGGGTAACACCGGGGAGCTGTTTTTT
CASSLVGRGGNTGELFF
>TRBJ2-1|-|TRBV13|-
TGTGCCAGCAGCTTAAGGGGGGGTTATAGGTCCTACAATGAGCAGTTCTTC
CASSLRGGYRSYNEQFF
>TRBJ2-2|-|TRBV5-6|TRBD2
TGTGCCAGCAGCTTGGCCGGACTAGCGGGGGACGGGGAGCTGTTTTTT
CASSLAGLAGDGELFF
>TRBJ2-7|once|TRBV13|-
TGTGCCAGCAGCTTAGAGAGGGATTTCTCCTACGAGCAGTACTTC
CASSLERDFSYEQYF
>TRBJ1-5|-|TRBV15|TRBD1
TGTGCCACCAGCTTCGGGGTAGGGGGCCATCAGCCCCAGCATTTT
CATSFGVGGHQPQHF
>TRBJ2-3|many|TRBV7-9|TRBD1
TGTGCCAGCATCCTTACCATTACAGGGGTCAACACAGATACGCAGTATTTT
CASILTITGVNTDTQYF
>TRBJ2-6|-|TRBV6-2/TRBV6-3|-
TGTGCCAGCAGAACAACAGGGCTACCGTTCTCTGGGGCCAACGTCCTGACTTTC
CASRTTGLPFSGANVLTF
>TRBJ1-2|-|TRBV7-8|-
TGTGCCAGCAGCTCCCTTCATACTAACTATGGCTACACCTTC
CASSSLHTNYGYTF
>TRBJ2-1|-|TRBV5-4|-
TGTGCCAGCAGCTTGGAAGGGTCACCTGAGCAGTTCTTC
CASSLEGSPEQFF
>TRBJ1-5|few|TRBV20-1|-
TGCAGTGCTAGAGATGAGGCGGTTGGGAATCAGCCCCAGCATTTT
CSARDEAVGNQPQHF
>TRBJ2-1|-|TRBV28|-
TGTGCCAGCAGCCACCACCCGCTAGCCCGGTACAATGAGCAGTTCTTC
CASSHHPLARYNEQFF
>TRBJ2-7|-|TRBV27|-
TGTGCCAGCAGTCAAACCCCTATGGGACCCTACGAGCAGTACTTC
CASSQTPMGPYEQYF
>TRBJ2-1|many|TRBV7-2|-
TGTGCCAGCAGCGAGCCGTACAATGAGCAGTTCTTC
CASSEPYNEQFF
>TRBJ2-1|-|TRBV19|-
TGTGCCAGTAGTAGACTTTGGGAATACAATGAGCAGTTCTTC
CASSRLWEYNEQFF
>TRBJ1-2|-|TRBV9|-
TGTGCCAGCAGCCCCTCCGGGGGTACTAACTATGGCTACACCTTC
CASSPSGGTNYGYTF
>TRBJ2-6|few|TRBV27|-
TGTGCCAGCAGTTTATATGGGTGGGGGGCCAACGTCCTGACTTTC
CASSLYGWGANVLTF
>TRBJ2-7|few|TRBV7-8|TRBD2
TGTGCCAGCAGCTTAGGGGGGGGAAACCAAAAATTATCCTACGAGCAGTACTTC
CASSLGGGNQKLSYEQYF
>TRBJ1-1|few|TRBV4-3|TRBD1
TGCGCCAGCAGCCAAGACTGGTTACAGGGGGCGCCGACTGAAGCTTTCTTT
CASSQDWLQGAPTEAFF
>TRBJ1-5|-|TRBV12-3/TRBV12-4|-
TGTGCCAGCAGCGAATGGGATAGCAATCAGCCCCAGCATTTT
CASSEWDSNQPQHF
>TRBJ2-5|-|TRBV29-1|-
TGCAGCGTTGAAGATCGAAGGTCCACCCTGGGGTTACAAGAGACCCAGTACTTC
CSVEDRRSTLGLQETQYF